The 3 T cell receptor beta chains below were found in one sample sequenced in a study of CD8 T cell repertoires and HIV-1 epitope variants. No antigens are known for them. The method was immunoSEQ multiplex PCR; TCRdb's version includes in-frame clones alone and lacks a portion of them. This table has 6,100 or so clones, roughly 71% appearing once. The sequencing sample was made of cultured CD8+ T cells derived from PBMCs. The receptors here all came from a male donor with HIV.

The chain joins TRBV6-1 to TRBJ2-7; TRBD2 matches 11 bases. V shed 7 bases and J 4 bases; nucleotides not matched to a gene: 6. The CDR3 is 14 amino acids. CDR1 is MNHNS and CDR2 is SASEGT in the germline V gene. The chain's CDR3 is CASKTSGITYEQYF. CDR3 bases: TGTGCCAGCAAGACTAGCGGGATCACTTACGAGCAGTACTTC.

This chain connects TRBV30 to TRBJ1-3; TRBD1 matches 8 bases. With V trimmed by 2 bases and J by 3 bases, 6 bases remained unmatched. CDR1 and CDR2 from the germline V gene are GTSNPN and SVGIG (reference sequence). The CDR3 loop spans 15 amino acids. The CDR3 protein is CAWSQGAESGNTIYF. CDR3 bases: TGTGCCTGGAGTCAGGGGGCAGAGAGTGGAAACACCATATATTTT.

The chain recombines TRBV7-8 with TRBJ2-1; tentative D call: TRBD2 (6 bases). This CDR3 is built from 13 residues. V was trimmed by 1 base and J by 7 bases, leaving 8 bases between them. Germline V CDR1 and CDR2: SGHVS, FQNEAQ. The DNA of the CDR3 is TGTGCCAGCAGCTTAGGGGGGGAAAATGAGCAGTTCTTC. Its protein is CASSLGGENEQFF.